This T cell receptor (beta chain) was identified during a study of shared clonotypes between healthy human individuals. All of the donors resided in Nashville, Tennessee, and each was a Caucasian adult. Method: immunoSEQ multiplex PCR; TCRdb's copy keeps in-frame clones and lacks some. This table holds some 1.5 million clones, 96% found once. Germline V lookup: CDR1 SGHAT, CDR2 FQNNGV. J gave up 2 bases and V 1 base, and 9 bases lay outside the gene matches. The CDR3 loop spans 17 amino acids. A single count supports this clone. Sequencing was carried out using naive CD4+ T cells sorted from blood. Sample subset: CD45RA+ positively selected. The rearrangement uses TRBV11-2 and TRBJ2-7; 9 nucleotides agree with TRBD2. The TCR was taken from a man between 25 and 39 years old in good health. The CDR3 sequence is CASSLAVLAGYTYEQYF. CDR3 DNA sequence: TGTGCCAGCAGCTTAGCAGTGCTAGCGGGGTATACCTACGAGCAGTACTTC. Looking up the rest from reference TRBV11-2 and TRBJ2-7 gives the full variable domain: EAGVAQSPRYKIIEKRQSVAFWCNPISGHATLYWYQQILGQGPKLLIQFQNNGVVDDSQLPKDRFSAERLKGVDSTLKIQPAKLEDSAVYLCASSLAVLAGYTYEQYFGPGTRLTVT.